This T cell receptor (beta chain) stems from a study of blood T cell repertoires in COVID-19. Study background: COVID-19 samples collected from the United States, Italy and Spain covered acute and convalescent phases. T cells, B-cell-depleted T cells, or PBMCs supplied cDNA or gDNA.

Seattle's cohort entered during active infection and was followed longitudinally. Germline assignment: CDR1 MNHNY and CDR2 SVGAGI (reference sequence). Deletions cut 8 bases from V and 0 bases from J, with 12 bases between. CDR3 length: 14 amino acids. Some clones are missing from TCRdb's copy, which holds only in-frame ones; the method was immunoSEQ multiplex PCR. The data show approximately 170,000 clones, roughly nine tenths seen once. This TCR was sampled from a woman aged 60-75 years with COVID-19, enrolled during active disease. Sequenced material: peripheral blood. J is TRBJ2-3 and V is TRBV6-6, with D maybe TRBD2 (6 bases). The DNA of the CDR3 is TGTGCCAGCCGCGGGGAGGCTAGCACAGATACGCAGTATTTT. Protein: CASRGEASTDTQYF.